Shown below are 18 T cell receptor beta chains from a single sample sequenced in a study of control samples from healthy donors and cancer patients. The protocol was immunoSEQ multiplex PCR, while the TCRdb copy is restricted to in-frame clones and leaves out a portion. Here the sample spans approximately 100,000 clones, about four fifths being singletons. The sequenced material came from blood. The receptors come from a man aged 60 to 69 in good health.

The chain employs TRBV4-1 and TRBJ1-4; 10 bases agree with TRBD1. Germline V lookup: CDR1 MGHRA, CDR2 YSYEKL. V shed 1 base and J 8 bases; nucleotides not matched to a gene: 4. CDR3 length: 15 residues. CDR3: CASSQGQGAGEKLFF. The CDR3 nucleotides are TGCGCCAGCAGCCAAGGACAGGGGGCGGGAGAAAAACTGTTTTTT.

The chain combines TRBV7-2 with TRBJ2-3; TRBD2 matches at 7 bases. This CDR3 is 16 amino acids long. J gave up 3 bases and V 2 bases, and 8 bases lay outside the gene matches. In germline, CDR1 is SGHTA, CDR2 FQGNSA. CDR3 bases: TGTGCCAGCAGCTTAAGGGACGGGGGGTTAACAGATACGCAGTATTTT. Protein: CASSLRDGGLTDTQYF.

The chain combines TRBV19 with TRBJ2-2; 8 bases fit TRBD1. The CDR3 is made up of 14 amino acids. J lost 2 bases, V lost 6 bases, and 2 bases had no gene match. The germline gives CDR1 LNHDA, CDR2 SQIVND (reference sequence). The CDR3 DNA reads as TGTGCCAGTAGGGACAGGGTCAACACCGGGGAGCTGTTTTTT. The encoded protein is CASRDRVNTGELFF.

This clone was counted a single time. The chain couples TRBV6-1 to TRBJ2-7, with 11 bases aligning to TRBD2. Germline CDR1 is MNHNS and CDR2 is SASEGT. Trimming removed 3 bases from V and 1 base from J; junction bases left unmatched: 11. The CDR3 is 18 residues long. The CDR3 bases are TGTGCCAGCAGTGAGACGTATAGCGGGAGGGCCAGGTCCTACGAGCAGTACTTC. Translated, it gives CASSETYSGRARSYEQYF.

The rearrangement joins TRBV7-2 to TRBJ2-3; 14 nucleotides agree with TRBD2. The CDR3 extends over 18 amino acids. Germline V gives CDR1 SGHTA, CDR2 FQGNSA. V shed 5 bases, J shed 5 bases, and the junction held 12 bases outside the gene matches. The CDR3 spells CASSPAPGLAGAQDTQYF. The DNA for the CDR3 is TGTGCCAGCAGCCCAGCACCGGGACTAGCGGGAGCTCAAGATACGCAGTATTTT.

V is TRBV28 and J is TRBJ2-1, with a possible D match to TRBD2 (5 bases). V was cut by 4 bases and J by 0 bases, with 13 bases left in between. Germline V gene sequence: CDR1 MDHEN, CDR2 SYDVKM. This CDR3 contains 16 residues. DNA for the CDR3: TGTGCCAGCAGTTCGGGATCACTTGGCTCCTACAATGAGCAGTTCTTC. Its translation is CASSSGSLGSYNEQFF.

V is TRBV11-3 and J is TRBJ2-3; D not resolved. With 1 base removed from V and 4 bases from J, the gap between germline ends came to 9 bases. The germline V gene encodes CDR1 SGHNT and CDR2 YENEEA. This CDR3 contains 14 residues. CDR3 residues: CASSLAAWSDTQYF. The CDR3 DNA reads TGTGCCAGCAGCTTAGCGGCTTGGTCAGATACGCAGTATTTT.

The gene calls are TRBV5-4 and TRBJ2-2, with a tentative D call TRBD1 (5 bases). Trimming took 4 bases from V and 3 from J, leaving 10 bases between them. Germline CDR1 reads SGHNT; CDR2 reads YYREEE (reference sequence). CDR3 length equals 14 residues. CDR3 DNA sequence: TGTGCCAGCAGCCATATGACAGACACCGGGGAGCTGTTTTTT. This codes for CASSHMTDTGELFF. Full variable domain (missing parts from reference TRBV5-4 and TRBJ2-2): ETGVTQSPTHLIKTRGQQVTLRCSSQSGHNTVSWYQQALGQGPQFIFQYYREEENGRGNFPPRFSGLQFPNYSSELNVNALELDDSALYLCASSHMTDTGELFFGEGSRLTVL.

V usage is TRBV11-2 and J usage is TRBJ1-5, with 8 bases aligning to TRBD1. Germline V gene lookup returns CDR1 SGHAT and CDR2 FQNNGV. The junction had 4 bases not matched to a gene; V was cut back by 3 bases and J by 9 bases. The CDR3 loop spans 13 amino acids. DNA for the CDR3: TGTGCCAGCAGCTTCGACAGGGGAGGGCCCCAGCATTTT. Its protein product is CASSFDRGGPQHF.

This clone was observed a single time. The same CDR3 can be traced to other DNA sequences in this sample. The chain joins TRBV6-5 to TRBJ1-1, with D uncertain. The CDR3 covers 15 residues. Trimming shortened V by 0 bases and J by 0 bases, and 8 bases separated the two germline ends. The germline V gene encodes CDR1 MNHEY and CDR2 SVGAGI. The CDR3, as DNA: TGTGCCAGCAGTTACTCGCAGGCGTTGAACACTGAAGCTTTCTTT. It encodes CASSYSQALNTEAFF.

The chain links TRBV5-1 to TRBJ1-6; tentative D call: TRBD1 (5 bases). Germline V lookup: CDR1 SGHRS, CDR2 YFSETQ. CDR3 size: 15 residues. Trimming pared 4 bases from V and 14 bases from J, leaving 22 bases between. CDR3 DNA sequence: TGCGCCAGCAGCGCCAACTCCGAAGGATTAGGGGCCCTCCACTTT. Amino acid sequence: CASSANSEGLGALHF. Full variable domain (rest looked up from reference TRBV5-1 and TRBJ1-6): KAGVTQTPRYLIKTRGQQVTLSCSPISGHRSVSWYQQTPGQGLQFLFEYFSETQRNKGNFPGRFSGRQFSNSRSEMNVSTLELGDSALYLCASSANSEGLGALHFGNGTRLTVT.

The chain recombines TRBV10-3 with TRBJ1-3; D gene ambiguous. V lost 3 bases, J lost 3 bases, and 3 bases lay in between. The germline V gene encodes CDR1 ENHRY and CDR2 SYGVKD. The CDR3 has 12 residues. CDR3 residues: CAISDIGNTIYF. The CDR3 bases are TGTGCCATCAGTGATATTGGAAACACCATATATTTT.

This rearrangement joins TRBV4-1 to TRBJ2-3; TRBD2 matches 8 bases. V lost 0 bases and J lost 10; bases outside the gene matches: 3. Germline CDR1 reads MGHRA; CDR2 reads YSYEKL. The CDR3 consists of 13 residues. CDR3: CASSQEGLAAQYF. The CDR3, as DNA: TGCGCCAGCAGCCAAGAAGGACTAGCTGCGCAGTATTTT.

This chain connects TRBV15 to TRBJ2-1, with a possible D match to TRBD2 (6 bases). The CDR3 runs 18 residues. V was trimmed by 1 base and J by 6 bases, leaving 22 bases between them. The germline CDR1 and CDR2 sequences are LNHNV and YYDKDF (reference sequence). The CDR3 loop is CATSRGGGVYGRSNEQFF. CDR3 bases: TGTGCCACCAGCAGAGGAGGCGGGGTCTACGGACGAAGCAATGAGCAGTTCTTC.

The gene calls are TRBV3-1 (or the pseudogene TRBV3-2) and TRBJ1-2; 8 bases match TRBD1. This CDR3 comprises 15 residues. CDR1 and CDR2 (germline): LGHDT, YNNKEL (reference sequence). V gave up 4 bases and J gave up 2 bases; unmatched junction bases: 6. This CDR3 is CASSPLQGENYGYTF. CDR3 nucleotides: TGTGCCAGCAGCCCATTACAGGGGGAGAACTATGGCTACACCTTC.

In DNA, the CDR3 is TGTGCCAGTAGTGTCCCCCCGACAGGGGGCAATCAGCCCCAGCATTTT. Its translation is CASSVPPTGGNQPQHF. The chain recombines TRBV19 with TRBJ1-5; 8 bases fit TRBD1. CDR3 length: 16 amino acids. Germline CDR1 reads LNHDA; CDR2 reads SQIVND (reference sequence). V shed 5 bases, J shed 2 bases, and the junction held 8 bases outside the gene matches.

The CDR3 region is CASSYSSQAFGTQYF. The CDR3 nucleotides read TGTGCCAGCAGTTACTCGTCACAGGCTTTTGGGACCCAGTACTTC. The chain carries TRBV6-2 or TRBV6-3 and TRBJ2-5, with a weak D call TRBD1 (5 bases). Germline loops: CDR1 MNHEY, CDR2 SVGEGT. This CDR3 comprises 15 residues. The V gene lost 0 bases and the J gene lost 7 bases, with 15 bases spanning the gap.

This clone appeared a single time. This chain uses TRBV5-6 with TRBJ2-5, with TRBD2 identical over 10 bases. V dropped 0 bases and J dropped 3; count of bases not matched to a gene: 2. The CDR3 covers 15 residues. The germline gives CDR1 SGHDT, CDR2 YYEEEE. The CDR3 here is CASSLELAGEETQYF. The DNA for the CDR3 is TGTGCCAGCAGCTTGGAGCTAGCGGGAGAAGAGACCCAGTACTTC.